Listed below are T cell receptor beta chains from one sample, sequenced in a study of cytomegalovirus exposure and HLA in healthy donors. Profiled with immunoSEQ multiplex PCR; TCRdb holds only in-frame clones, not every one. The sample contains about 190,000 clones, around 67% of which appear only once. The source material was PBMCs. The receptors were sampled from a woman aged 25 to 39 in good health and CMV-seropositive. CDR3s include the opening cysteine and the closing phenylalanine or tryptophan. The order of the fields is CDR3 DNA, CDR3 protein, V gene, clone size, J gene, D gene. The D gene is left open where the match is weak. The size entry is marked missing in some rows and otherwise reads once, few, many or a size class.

CDR3 DNA: TGCAGCGTTGATATACAGGGGACCCAGTACTTC
CDR3 protein: CSVDIQGTQYF
V gene: TRBV29-1
clone size: once
J gene: TRBJ2-5
D gene: -

CDR3 DNA: TGTGCCAGCAGTGACTCGTATAAGCGGGAGGGCAATGAGCAGTTCTTC
CDR3 protein: CASSDSYKREGNEQFF
V gene: TRBV6-4
clone size: -
J gene: TRBJ2-1
D gene: TRBD2

CDR3 DNA: TGCGCCAGCAGCCTGCGGCGCGGGATCGCCAATGAGCAGTTCTTC
CDR3 protein: CASSLRRGIANEQFF
V gene: TRBV4-1
clone size: -
J gene: TRBJ2-1
D gene: -

CDR3 DNA: TGCGCCAGCAGCCCACAGGGGGCTGTCACAGATACGCAGTATTTT
CDR3 protein: CASSPQGAVTDTQYF
V gene: TRBV5-1
clone size: -
J gene: TRBJ2-3
D gene: TRBD1

CDR3 DNA: TGTGCCAAGCGGAAGGGCGAGAACGAGCAGTACTTC
CDR3 protein: CAKRKGENEQYF
V gene: TRBV2
clone size: -
J gene: TRBJ2-7
D gene: -

CDR3 DNA: TGTGCCAGCAGCTCAGCCGGGACTAGTAGGACCGGGGAGCTGTTTTTT
CDR3 protein: CASSSAGTSRTGELFF
V gene: TRBV5-4
clone size: -
J gene: TRBJ2-2
D gene: TRBD2

CDR3 DNA: TGTGCCAGCAGTGAAGCCAGGGGGCGCGAGTTGTTTTTT
CDR3 protein: CASSEARGRELFF
V gene: TRBV2
clone size: -
J gene: TRBJ1-4
D gene: TRBD1

CDR3 DNA: TGTGCCACCAGCAGGGGAAGCGGGAATTCCTACAATGAGCAGTTCTTC
CDR3 protein: CATSRGSGNSYNEQFF
V gene: TRBV15
clone size: -
J gene: TRBJ2-1
D gene: TRBD2

CDR3 DNA: TGCGCCAGCAATCAGATTTTCTCCTACAATGAGCAGTTCTTC
CDR3 protein: CASNQIFSYNEQFF
V gene: TRBV10-2
clone size: -
J gene: TRBJ2-1
D gene: -

CDR3 DNA: TGTGCCAGCAGCGGAGCCAGGGCAGGGAACGAGCAGTACTTC
CDR3 protein: CASSGARAGNEQYF
V gene: TRBV9
clone size: -
J gene: TRBJ2-7
D gene: -

CDR3 DNA: TGTTCCAGCACCCGGGGTCAAGGGTTCGAACCCCAGCATTTT
CDR3 protein: CSSTRGQGFEPQHF
V gene: TRBV7-9
clone size: -
J gene: TRBJ1-5
D gene: -

CDR3 DNA: TGTGCCAGCAGTTACGAGCGGCCGAACACCGGGGAGCTGTTTTTT
CDR3 protein: CASSYERPNTGELFF
V gene: TRBV6-6
clone size: -
J gene: TRBJ2-2
D gene: -

CDR3 DNA: TGCGCCAGCAGCTCGGATCCTACAGGGAGTGGCTATGGCTACACCTTC
CDR3 protein: CASSSDPTGSGYGYTF
V gene: TRBV5-1
clone size: -
J gene: TRBJ1-2
D gene: -

CDR3 DNA: TGTGCCAGCAGTGAACAGACAAACTACGAGCAGTACTTC
CDR3 protein: CASSEQTNYEQYF
V gene: TRBV6-1
clone size: -
J gene: TRBJ2-7
D gene: -

CDR3 DNA: TGTGCCAGCAGCCGAAAGGGACTAGCCCCCTCGCAGTATTTT
CDR3 protein: CASSRKGLAPSQYF
V gene: TRBV27
clone size: -
J gene: TRBJ2-3
D gene: TRBD2

CDR3 DNA: TGTGCCAGTAGTATCGACAACCGGGGGGGCACCGGGGAGCTGTTTTTT
CDR3 protein: CASSIDNRGGTGELFF
V gene: TRBV19
clone size: -
J gene: TRBJ2-2
D gene: TRBD2

CDR3 DNA: TGCGCCAGCAGCTTGGCCCCGGACAGTAATGAAAAACTGTTTTTT
CDR3 protein: CASSLAPDSNEKLFF
V gene: TRBV5-1
clone size: -
J gene: TRBJ1-4
D gene: -

CDR3 DNA: TGTGCCAGCAGTGTTACAGGCCCCTACGAGCAGTACTTC
CDR3 protein: CASSVTGPYEQYF
V gene: TRBV2
clone size: -
J gene: TRBJ2-7
D gene: -

CDR3 DNA: TGTGCCAGCAGTTTATCGGCTAGCGGGAGGGGTGAGCAGTTCTTC
CDR3 protein: CASSLSASGRGEQFF
V gene: TRBV27
clone size: few
J gene: TRBJ2-1
D gene: TRBD2

CDR3 DNA: TGTGCCAGCAGCCCCCGGGACACCGCCTATGGCTACGCCTTC
CDR3 protein: CASSPRDTAYGYAF
V gene: TRBV4-2
clone size: -
J gene: TRBJ1-2
D gene: -

CDR3 DNA: TGTGCCAGCAGCTTACGCGGGAGCTATTACGAGCAGTACTTC
CDR3 protein: CASSLRGSYYEQYF
V gene: TRBV7-2
clone size: few
J gene: TRBJ2-7
D gene: TRBD2

CDR3 DNA: TGTGCCAGCAGCTTAGCAAGGGAGAAGGATGGCTACACCTTC
CDR3 protein: CASSLAREKDGYTF
V gene: TRBV7-2
clone size: -
J gene: TRBJ1-2
D gene: -

CDR3 DNA: TGCGCCAGCAGCTTGGATTCGTCGGGAAACACCATATATTTT
CDR3 protein: CASSLDSSGNTIYF
V gene: TRBV5-1
clone size: once
J gene: TRBJ1-3
D gene: -

CDR3 DNA: TGTGCCAGCAGTGTAAGGACAGGGATCCCCCCGGAGACCCAGTACTTC
CDR3 protein: CASSVRTGIPPETQYF
V gene: TRBV6-1
clone size: -
J gene: TRBJ2-5
D gene: TRBD1

CDR3 DNA: TGTGCCAGCGGGTTTAGGGGAGATACGCAGTATTTT
CDR3 protein: CASGFRGDTQYF
V gene: TRBV6-1
clone size: -
J gene: TRBJ2-3
D gene: -

CDR3 DNA: TGTGCCAGCAGCTTAGGCGGGCCCTACGAGCAGTACTTC
CDR3 protein: CASSLGGPYEQYF
V gene: TRBV11-2
clone size: few
J gene: TRBJ2-7
D gene: -

CDR3 DNA: TGTGCCAGCAGTCCCGGCGGGGGGTTCGGGGAGCTGTTTTTT
CDR3 protein: CASSPGGGFGELFF
V gene: TRBV28
clone size: once
J gene: TRBJ2-2
D gene: TRBD2

CDR3 DNA: TGTGCCAGCTCACAGTATAGTAGTAACACTGAAGCTTTCTTT
CDR3 protein: CASSQYSSNTEAFF
V gene: TRBV18
clone size: -
J gene: TRBJ1-1
D gene: -

CDR3 DNA: TGTGCCAGCAGTTACGGGGGGGGCCGTGATGAAGCTTTCTTT
CDR3 protein: CASSYGGGRDEAFF
V gene: TRBV6-5
clone size: -
J gene: TRBJ1-1
D gene: -

CDR3 DNA: TGTGCCACCAGTTGGGGGGGGCAGGGTGAGCAGTTCTTC
CDR3 protein: CATSWGGQGEQFF
V gene: TRBV19
clone size: -
J gene: TRBJ2-1
D gene: -

CDR3 DNA: TGTGCCAGCAGTCCCAGCGGATCCAGATGGGAGACCCAGTACTTC
CDR3 protein: CASSPSGSRWETQYF
V gene: TRBV27
clone size: -
J gene: TRBJ2-5
D gene: -

CDR3 DNA: TGTGCCAGCAGCCTGGGGACTAGCATCCCGAGGAATAGGTTAGCCGGGGAGCTGTTTTTT
CDR3 protein: CASSLGTSIPRNRLAGELFF
V gene: TRBV28
clone size: -
J gene: TRBJ2-2
D gene: TRBD2

CDR3 DNA: TGTGCCAGCAGTGTGGCAGGGGGGAACACTGAAGCTTTCTTT
CDR3 protein: CASSVAGGNTEAFF
V gene: TRBV2
clone size: -
J gene: TRBJ1-1
D gene: TRBD1

CDR3 DNA: TGTGCCAGCTCACCGCAGGGAGGGCCGAACACTGAAGCTTTCTTT
CDR3 protein: CASSPQGGPNTEAFF
V gene: TRBV18
clone size: -
J gene: TRBJ1-1
D gene: -

CDR3 DNA: TGTGCCAGTAGTATAGCGAGTGGCTACAATGAGCAGTTCTTC
CDR3 protein: CASSIASGYNEQFF
V gene: TRBV19
clone size: -
J gene: TRBJ2-1
D gene: -

CDR3 DNA: TGTGCCAGCAGTGGAGAGAGGGCTAACTATGGCTACACCTTC
CDR3 protein: CASSGERANYGYTF
V gene: TRBV2
clone size: -
J gene: TRBJ1-2
D gene: -

CDR3 DNA: TGTGCCAGCAGGCACCTGGACAGCCTTTCTGGGGCCAACGTCCTGACTTTC
CDR3 protein: CASRHLDSLSGANVLTF
V gene: TRBV5-6
clone size: -
J gene: TRBJ2-6
D gene: -

CDR3 DNA: TGTGCCAGCAGCGTAGAAGAGCTAGCGGGACTGGGTACGCAGTATTTT
CDR3 protein: CASSVEELAGLGTQYF
V gene: TRBV9
clone size: -
J gene: TRBJ2-3
D gene: TRBD2

CDR3 DNA: TGTGCCACCAGCAGAGACGTTCATACAGGGGGGAGGCAGCCCCAGCATTTT
CDR3 protein: CATSRDVHTGGRQPQHF
V gene: TRBV15
clone size: -
J gene: TRBJ1-5
D gene: TRBD1

CDR3 DNA: TGTGCCAGCAGTCCGCTAGCGGGAGGGCAGGAGACCCAGTACTTC
CDR3 protein: CASSPLAGGQETQYF
V gene: TRBV28
clone size: -
J gene: TRBJ2-5
D gene: TRBD2

CDR3 DNA: TGCGCCAGTGGTCGGGCGGGAGGCAGACCAGATACGCAGTATTTT
CDR3 protein: CASGRAGGRPDTQYF
V gene: TRBV5-1
clone size: -
J gene: TRBJ2-3
D gene: TRBD2

CDR3 DNA: TGTGCCAGCAGTTTTAGTGGACAGCCGCTGTCTGGAAACACCATATATTTT
CDR3 protein: CASSFSGQPLSGNTIYF
V gene: TRBV28
clone size: -
J gene: TRBJ1-3
D gene: -

CDR3 DNA: TGTGCCAGCTCACCACTCCCGTCCTACGAGCAGTACTTC
CDR3 protein: CASSPLPSYEQYF
V gene: TRBV18
clone size: -
J gene: TRBJ2-7
D gene: -

CDR3 DNA: TGTGCCAGCAGCTTCCTAGCGGGAGCATCGGATACGCAGTATTTT
CDR3 protein: CASSFLAGASDTQYF
V gene: TRBV5-4
clone size: -
J gene: TRBJ2-3
D gene: TRBD2

CDR3 DNA: TGTGCCAGCAGTTTAGTACAGGGCTCCCTCTCCTATGAGCAGTACTTC
CDR3 protein: CASSLVQGSLSYEQYF
V gene: TRBV28
clone size: -
J gene: TRBJ2-7
D gene: -

CDR3 DNA: TGTGCCAGTAGTAGCTCGACTAGCGGGCAACCCTACAATGAGCAGTTCTTC
CDR3 protein: CASSSSTSGQPYNEQFF
V gene: TRBV19
clone size: few
J gene: TRBJ2-1
D gene: TRBD2

CDR3 DNA: TGTGCCAGCAGGGATCTCTTTCCAGGGGACGAGCAGTACTTC
CDR3 protein: CASRDLFPGDEQYF
V gene: TRBV2
clone size: -
J gene: TRBJ2-7
D gene: -

CDR3 DNA: TGTGCCAGCAGCTTAGAAACAGACGAAGCTTTCTTT
CDR3 protein: CASSLETDEAFF
V gene: TRBV7-9
clone size: -
J gene: TRBJ1-1
D gene: -

CDR3 DNA: TGCGCCAGCAGCCAAGATCTTGATGGGACTAGCTCCTACGAGCAGTACTTC
CDR3 protein: CASSQDLDGTSSYEQYF
V gene: TRBV4-1
clone size: -
J gene: TRBJ2-7
D gene: TRBD2